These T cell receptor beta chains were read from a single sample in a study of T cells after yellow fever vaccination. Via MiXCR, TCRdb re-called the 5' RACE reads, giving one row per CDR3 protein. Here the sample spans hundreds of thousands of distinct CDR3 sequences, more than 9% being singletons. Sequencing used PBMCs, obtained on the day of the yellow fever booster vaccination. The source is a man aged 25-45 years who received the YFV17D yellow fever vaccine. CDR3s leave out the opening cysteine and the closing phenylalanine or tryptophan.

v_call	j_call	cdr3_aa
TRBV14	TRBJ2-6	ASSHQGSGLLHSGANVLT
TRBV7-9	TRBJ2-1	ASSTKTRNNEQF
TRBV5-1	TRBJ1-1	ASSYETGNTEAF
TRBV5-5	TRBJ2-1	ASSLQLRTRGSYNEQF
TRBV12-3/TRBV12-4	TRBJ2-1	ASSLGGGTEQF
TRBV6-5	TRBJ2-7	ASSYSRGSPSYEQY
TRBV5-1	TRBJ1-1	ASSLALTGVETEAF
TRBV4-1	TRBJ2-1	ASSQGGRGGDEQF
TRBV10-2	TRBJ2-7	ASSELSGAAEQY
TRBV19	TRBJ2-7	ATSTRGGLSSYEQY
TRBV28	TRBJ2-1	ASSLSQGEAAGDEQF
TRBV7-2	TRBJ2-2	ASSSVGGTGELF
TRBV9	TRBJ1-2	ASSVGRTVNYGYT
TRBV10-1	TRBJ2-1	ASSPWDLTGEQF
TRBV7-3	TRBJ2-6	ASSYNTVGANVLT
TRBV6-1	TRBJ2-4	ASSEGPLAQY
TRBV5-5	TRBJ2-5	ASSLDSPTTQY
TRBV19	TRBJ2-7	ASSSGGYGYEQY
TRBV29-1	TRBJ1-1	SATSRQGPAF
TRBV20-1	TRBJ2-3	SARDPAGGFKDTQY
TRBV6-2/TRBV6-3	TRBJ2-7	ASSQQTGIPNEQY
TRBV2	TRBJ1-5	ASQQGEGQPQH